The T cell receptor beta chain described here comes from a study of CD8 T cell repertoires and HIV-1 epitope variants. Study context: Twenty-five autologous and known Gag and Nef epitope variant peptides each stimulated T cells separately. Equal numbers of autologous T cell-negative cells presented antigen to enriched T cells.

TCRdb keeps only in-frame clones here, not all; method: immunoSEQ multiplex PCR. The sample has approximately 3,100 clones, under 85% seen once. With respect to this clone: The antigen remains unidentified.

V shed 3 bases and J shed 2 bases, with 13 bases lying between them. The V gene's germline CDR1 is LGHNA and CDR2 YSLEER. The length of the CDR3 is 15 residues. The sequenced material came from cultured CD8+ T cells derived from PBMCs. This clonotype originated in a male donor with HIV. This rearrangement joins TRBV4-3 to TRBJ1-2; D is perhaps TRBD1 (6 bases). CDR3 sequence (DNA): TGCGCCAGCAGCCAGTCGCGGGGGCTGAACTATGGCTACACCTTC. Translated: CASSQSRGLNYGYTF.